The clone carrying this T cell receptor (beta chain) was counted between two and nine times. V gave up 3 bases and J gave up 8 bases, with 16 bases separating them. The CDR3 is 14 residues long. The V gene's germline CDR1 is LGHDT and CDR2 YNNKEL (reference sequence). Donors were systemically healthy Caucasian individuals from Russia aged roughly 6 to 95 years. PBMCs, at least 7 million per sample, were isolated. These data originate in a study of blood T cells in healthy people across ages. The use of a sample-barcoded 5' primer and a J-beta primer mix characterized a second PCR of roughly 7 to 11 cycles. TCRdb ran MiXCR on the 5' RACE reads and lists one entry per CDR3 protein. The repertoire consists of some 670,000 distinct CDR3 sequences, with roughly half occurring once and the leading ten covering approximately 13%.

The chain carries TRBV3-1 and TRBJ1-2; tentatively, D is TRBD1 (5 bases). Input material: blood. The sequence was obtained from a woman older than 75 in good health. The CDR3 DNA follows: TGTGCCAGCAGCCATAAAGGGGAAGCTGGGGGCTACACCTTC. Translating it yields CASSHKGEAGGYTF.